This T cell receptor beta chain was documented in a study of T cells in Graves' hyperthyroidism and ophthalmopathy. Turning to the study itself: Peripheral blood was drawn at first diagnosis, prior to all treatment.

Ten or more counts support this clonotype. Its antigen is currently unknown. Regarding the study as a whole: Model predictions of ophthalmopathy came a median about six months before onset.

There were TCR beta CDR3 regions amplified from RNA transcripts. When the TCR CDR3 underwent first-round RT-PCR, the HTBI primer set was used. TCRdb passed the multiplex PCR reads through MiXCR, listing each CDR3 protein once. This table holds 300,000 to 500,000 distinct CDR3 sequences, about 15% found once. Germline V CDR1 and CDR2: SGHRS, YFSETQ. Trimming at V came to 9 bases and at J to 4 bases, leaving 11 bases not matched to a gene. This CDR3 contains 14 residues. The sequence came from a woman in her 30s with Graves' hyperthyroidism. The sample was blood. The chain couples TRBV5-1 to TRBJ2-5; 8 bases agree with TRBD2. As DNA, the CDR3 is TGCGCCACCAGACAAGCGGGAGTTACAGAGACCCAGTACTTC. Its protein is CATRQAGVTETQYF.